These T cell receptor beta chains were read from a single sample in a study of Ad26.COV2.S vaccination and SARS-CoV-2 variants. The method was immunoSEQ multiplex PCR; TCRdb's version includes in-frame clones alone and lacks a portion of them. Of 400,000 or so clones detected, approximately 91% appear once; the ten largest clones hold more than 3%. Source: peripheral blood, taken in a trial of Ad26.COV2.S vaccine versus placebo. The receptors originated from a person between 18 and 60 years old who received the Ad26.COV2.S COVID-19 vaccine or a placebo. CDR3s include the opening cysteine and the closing phenylalanine or tryptophan. The D gene is left open where the match is weak. Expanded clones are given a class, and other clones once, few, many or no size at all.

d_gene: NA; j_gene: TRBJ2-3; v_gene: TRBV19; abundance: NA; CDR3nt: TGTGCCAGTAGTACTGACAGTATCACAGATACGCAGTATTTT; CDR3aa: CASSTDSITDTQYF
d_gene: NA; j_gene: TRBJ1-3; v_gene: TRBV5-1; abundance: NA; CDR3nt: TGCGCCAGCAGCCCCCAGCCCCGAAATTCTGGAAACACCATATATTTT; CDR3aa: CASSPQPRNSGNTIYF
d_gene: NA; j_gene: TRBJ2-5; v_gene: TRBV7-9; abundance: NA; CDR3nt: TGTGCCAGCAGCCTCGTGGGGGCCCAGTACTTC; CDR3aa: CASSLVGAQYF
d_gene: NA; j_gene: TRBJ1-2; v_gene: TRBV5-4; abundance: NA; CDR3nt: TGTGCCAGCAGCTTGGCCGGCGGAACCGACTATGGCTACACCTTC; CDR3aa: CASSLAGGTDYGYTF
d_gene: NA; j_gene: TRBJ1-6; v_gene: TRBV5-1; abundance: NA; CDR3nt: TGCGCCAGCAGCTTAAAGGTGACAGATTATAATTCACCCCTCCACTTT; CDR3aa: CASSLKVTDYNSPLHF
d_gene: TRBD1; j_gene: TRBJ2-5; v_gene: TRBV15; abundance: once; CDR3nt: TGTGCCACCAGCAGGACAGGGGGCCAAGAGACCCAGTACTTC; CDR3aa: CATSRTGGQETQYF
d_gene: TRBD1; j_gene: TRBJ1-3; v_gene: TRBV3-1/TRBV3-2; abundance: NA; CDR3nt: TGTGCCAGCAGCCCGGGACAGAAGATCTCTGGAAACACCATATATTTT; CDR3aa: CASSPGQKISGNTIYF
d_gene: TRBD1; j_gene: TRBJ2-7; v_gene: TRBV18; abundance: NA; CDR3nt: TGTGCCAGCTCACCGATGGGACAGGGGGAGCAGTACTTC; CDR3aa: CASSPMGQGEQYF
d_gene: NA; j_gene: TRBJ2-1; v_gene: TRBV7-6; abundance: NA; CDR3nt: TGTGCCAGCAGCTTAGTACGGCTAGCGAGGTACAATGAGCAGTTCTTC; CDR3aa: CASSLVRLARYNEQFF
d_gene: TRBD1; j_gene: TRBJ2-3; v_gene: TRBV5-1; abundance: once; CDR3nt: TGCGCCAGCAGCTTACGACAGGGCCAAGGGGCAGATACGCAGTATTTT; CDR3aa: CASSLRQGQGADTQYF
d_gene: TRBD2; j_gene: TRBJ2-5; v_gene: TRBV12-3/TRBV12-4; abundance: NA; CDR3nt: TGTGCCAGCAATCCCCTAGCGGGGGAGACCCAGTACTTC; CDR3aa: CASNPLAGETQYF
d_gene: NA; j_gene: TRBJ1-6; v_gene: TRBV3-1/TRBV3-2; abundance: NA; CDR3nt: TGTGCCAGCAGCCAAGCCGGCAGGGTATCCTATAATTCACCCCTCCACTTT; CDR3aa: CASSQAGRVSYNSPLHF
d_gene: NA; j_gene: TRBJ1-4; v_gene: TRBV18; abundance: once; CDR3nt: TGTGCCAGCTCACCACGATCCAGGGAGCGATACGAAAAACTGTTTTTT; CDR3aa: CASSPRSRERYEKLFF
d_gene: NA; j_gene: TRBJ2-1; v_gene: TRBV14; abundance: once; CDR3nt: TGTGCCAGCAGCCAAACAAGGACAGTAGGGCAGTTCTTC; CDR3aa: CASSQTRTVGQFF
d_gene: NA; j_gene: TRBJ2-7; v_gene: TRBV7-2; abundance: few; CDR3nt: TGTGCCAGCAGCCCCGCCTACGAGCAGTACTTC; CDR3aa: CASSPAYEQYF
d_gene: TRBD2; j_gene: TRBJ2-5; v_gene: TRBV7-2; abundance: NA; CDR3nt: TGTGCCAGCAGCTTAGTAGCGGGGGGGCAAGAGACCCAGTACTTC; CDR3aa: CASSLVAGGQETQYF
d_gene: NA; j_gene: TRBJ1-2; v_gene: TRBV4-2; abundance: NA; CDR3nt: TGTGCCAGCAGCCAAGTGGTGGGCAGCGACTATGGCTACACCTTC; CDR3aa: CASSQVVGSDYGYTF
d_gene: NA; j_gene: TRBJ1-1; v_gene: TRBV3-1/TRBV3-2; abundance: NA; CDR3nt: TGTGCCAGCAGCCAAAGTCGAATGGGAGCTTTCTTT; CDR3aa: CASSQSRMGAFF
d_gene: TRBD1; j_gene: TRBJ1-5; v_gene: TRBV19; abundance: NA; CDR3nt: TGTGCCAGTAGGACACAGGGGATAGGCAATCAGCCCCAGCATTTT; CDR3aa: CASRTQGIGNQPQHF
d_gene: TRBD1; j_gene: TRBJ1-5; v_gene: TRBV7-8; abundance: NA; CDR3nt: TGTGCCAGCAGCTCGTCGGTGGACAGGGGTGGCAATCAGCCCCAGCATTTT; CDR3aa: CASSSSVDRGGNQPQHF
d_gene: TRBD1; j_gene: TRBJ1-6; v_gene: TRBV28; abundance: NA; CDR3nt: TGTGCCAGCAGGAATACCAGGGGGAACGGTTCACCCCTCCACTTT; CDR3aa: CASRNTRGNGSPLHF
d_gene: NA; j_gene: TRBJ1-2; v_gene: TRBV7-6; abundance: NA; CDR3nt: TGTGCCAGCAGCTTAGTGGCAGGGGATATCGATGGCTACACCTTC; CDR3aa: CASSLVAGDIDGYTF
d_gene: NA; j_gene: TRBJ1-6; v_gene: TRBV10-3; abundance: NA; CDR3nt: TGTGCCATCAGTGAGTCTACAGGTGGTAATTCACCCCTCCACTTT; CDR3aa: CAISESTGGNSPLHF
d_gene: TRBD2; j_gene: TRBJ2-1; v_gene: TRBV6-1; abundance: NA; CDR3nt: TGTGCCAGCAGTGATTATGTTTGGGCGGGGGGGCCATTTTCCAACAATGAGCAGTTCTTC; CDR3aa: CASSDYVWAGGPFSNNEQFF
d_gene: NA; j_gene: TRBJ2-1; v_gene: TRBV6-6; abundance: once; CDR3nt: TGTGCCAGCAGCCAGACAGGCAGCAATGAGCAGTTCTTC; CDR3aa: CASSQTGSNEQFF
d_gene: NA; j_gene: TRBJ1-6; v_gene: TRBV5-8; abundance: NA; CDR3nt: TGTGCCAGCAGCTCCCGAAGGGGATGGTCACCCCTCCACTTT; CDR3aa: CASSSRRGWSPLHF
d_gene: NA; j_gene: TRBJ1-3; v_gene: TRBV9; abundance: NA; CDR3nt: TGTGCCAGCAGCGTGGCCTACTCTGGAAACACCATATATTTT; CDR3aa: CASSVAYSGNTIYF
d_gene: NA; j_gene: TRBJ2-2; v_gene: TRBV5-4; abundance: NA; CDR3nt: TGTGCCAGCAGCTTGGGATGGACCGGGGAGCTGTTTTTT; CDR3aa: CASSLGWTGELFF
d_gene: TRBD1; j_gene: TRBJ1-3; v_gene: TRBV7-8; abundance: NA; CDR3nt: TGTGCCAGCAGCTCTGGGACAGGACGCACCTCTGGAAACACCATATATTTT; CDR3aa: CASSSGTGRTSGNTIYF
d_gene: NA; j_gene: TRBJ1-1; v_gene: TRBV19; abundance: NA; CDR3nt: TGTGCCAGTAGTACAGGAGTGGGAGGTGAAGCTTTCTTT; CDR3aa: CASSTGVGGEAFF
d_gene: TRBD2; j_gene: TRBJ2-5; v_gene: TRBV28; abundance: NA; CDR3nt: TGTGCCAGCAGTTTATGGGGGGGGAGGGAGACCCAGTACTTC; CDR3aa: CASSLWGGRETQYF
d_gene: NA; j_gene: TRBJ1-5; v_gene: TRBV5-5; abundance: NA; CDR3nt: TGTGCCAGCAGTCCGACCACTACCAGCAATCAGCCCCAGCATTTT; CDR3aa: CASSPTTTSNQPQHF
d_gene: TRBD2; j_gene: TRBJ2-1; v_gene: TRBV19; abundance: NA; CDR3nt: TGTGCCAGTAGTGGACTAGCGGGGCCGAGCTCCTACAATGAGCAGTTCTTC; CDR3aa: CASSGLAGPSSYNEQFF
d_gene: NA; j_gene: TRBJ1-4; v_gene: TRBV7-9; abundance: NA; CDR3nt: TGTGCCAGCAGCTTAGCCGGCAGGGGCGTTAATGAAAAACTGTTTTTT; CDR3aa: CASSLAGRGVNEKLFF
d_gene: NA; j_gene: TRBJ1-2; v_gene: TRBV7-2; abundance: NA; CDR3nt: TGTGCCAGCAGCTTAGGGGGGGCTCGTGGCTACACCTTC; CDR3aa: CASSLGGARGYTF
d_gene: NA; j_gene: TRBJ1-4; v_gene: TRBV5-1; abundance: NA; CDR3nt: TGCGCCAGCAGCCGAGACTCGGCAACTAATGAAAAACTGTTTTTT; CDR3aa: CASSRDSATNEKLFF
d_gene: NA; j_gene: TRBJ2-2; v_gene: TRBV11-3; abundance: NA; CDR3nt: TGTGCCAGCAGTCTCACTAGTTTGGGAACCGGGGAGCTGTTTTTT; CDR3aa: CASSLTSLGTGELFF
d_gene: NA; j_gene: TRBJ2-1; v_gene: TRBV27; abundance: few; CDR3nt: TGTGCCAGCAGTCTCTTTTCGACCGCCGTTGGGACTGCGTACAATGAGCAGTTCTTC; CDR3aa: CASSLFSTAVGTAYNEQFF
d_gene: NA; j_gene: TRBJ2-2; v_gene: TRBV6-5; abundance: NA; CDR3nt: TGTGCCAGCAGTTACGTCACCTTTCGGATTAGAGAGGAGCTGTTTTTT; CDR3aa: CASSYVTFRIREELFF
d_gene: TRBD2; j_gene: TRBJ2-3; v_gene: TRBV7-8; abundance: NA; CDR3nt: TGTGCCAGCTCCCACGCGGGGGGCCGTGGAGATACGCAGTATTTT; CDR3aa: CASSHAGGRGDTQYF
d_gene: NA; j_gene: TRBJ1-1; v_gene: TRBV4-1; abundance: NA; CDR3nt: TGCGCCAGCAGCCAAGGTTCGTTAGGGGAAACTGAAGCTTTCTTT; CDR3aa: CASSQGSLGETEAFF
d_gene: NA; j_gene: TRBJ1-2; v_gene: TRBV29-1; abundance: once; CDR3nt: TGCAGCGTTGGGCAGGATTATGGCTACACCTTC; CDR3aa: CSVGQDYGYTF
d_gene: TRBD1; j_gene: TRBJ1-2; v_gene: TRBV6-5; abundance: NA; CDR3nt: TGTGCCAGCAGTTACACTCTTACAGGGGTAGGCTACACCTTC; CDR3aa: CASSYTLTGVGYTF
d_gene: NA; j_gene: TRBJ2-5; v_gene: TRBV11-2; abundance: once; CDR3nt: TGTGCCAGCACAGCCCAAGAGACCCAGTACTTC; CDR3aa: CASTAQETQYF
d_gene: NA; j_gene: TRBJ1-2; v_gene: TRBV6-2/TRBV6-3; abundance: NA; CDR3nt: TGTGCCAGCAGTTACTCGAAGGGGAAGACCACCTTC; CDR3aa: CASSYSKGKTTF
d_gene: TRBD2; j_gene: TRBJ2-3; v_gene: TRBV9; abundance: NA; CDR3nt: TGTGCCAGCAGCGTAGGAGCGGGGGGGCGAGATACGCAGTATTTT; CDR3aa: CASSVGAGGRDTQYF
d_gene: TRBD1; j_gene: TRBJ1-1; v_gene: TRBV11-2; abundance: NA; CDR3nt: TGTGCCAGCAGCTCAACAGGGGGCTCCGCTGAAGCTTTCTTT; CDR3aa: CASSSTGGSAEAFF
d_gene: NA; j_gene: TRBJ1-5; v_gene: TRBV5-5; abundance: NA; CDR3nt: TGTGCCAGCAGCCTGGGCTTTTGGGAGGTGGGCAATCAGCCCCAGCATTTT; CDR3aa: CASSLGFWEVGNQPQHF
d_gene: TRBD1; j_gene: TRBJ1-4; v_gene: TRBV3-1/TRBV3-2; abundance: NA; CDR3nt: TGTGCCAGCAGCCAAGATCCAGAGACAGGGCGGGAAAAACTGTTTTTT; CDR3aa: CASSQDPETGREKLFF
d_gene: NA; j_gene: TRBJ2-1; v_gene: TRBV7-6; abundance: NA; CDR3nt: TGTGCCAGCAGCTTAGGGGACAACCTAGTCAATGAGCAGTTCTTC; CDR3aa: CASSLGDNLVNEQFF
d_gene: NA; j_gene: TRBJ2-2; v_gene: TRBV6-6; abundance: NA; CDR3nt: TGTGCCAGCAGTCCCTTAGGGGATACCGGGGAGCTGTTTTTT; CDR3aa: CASSPLGDTGELFF
d_gene: NA; j_gene: TRBJ1-5; v_gene: TRBV5-4; abundance: NA; CDR3nt: TGTGCCAGCAGCTTGGGAGGGTATAGCAATCAGCCCCAGCATTTT; CDR3aa: CASSLGGYSNQPQHF
d_gene: TRBD2; j_gene: TRBJ2-3; v_gene: TRBV5-4; abundance: NA; CDR3nt: TGTGCCAGCAGCTTGCGGGGGGACGATACGCAGTATTTT; CDR3aa: CASSLRGDDTQYF